This TCR beta chain was identified in a study of shared clonotypes between healthy human individuals. Study findings and constraints: The naive CD4 repertoires of a handful of donors were compared, and around 4.7% of clonotypes were shared. Represented diversity, genetic and exposure-history alike, was limited by few donors. What naive subsets generally showed was a larger estimated richness than memory subsets showed.

In the original workflow: Filtering was not the same, since immunoSEQ gave junction-only sequences without quality scores. Generated by immunoSEQ multiplex PCR, the TCRdb table keeps only in-frame clones and is missing some. V, J and clone size are those of that table, while D and trimming were read from the DNA. The sample records about 330,000 clones, roughly 70% being singletons. The germline V and J ends were trimmed by 5 bases and 2 bases, with 10 bases remaining between them. The CDR3 has 13 residues. Germline V gene sequence: CDR1 SGHRS, CDR2 YFSETQ. This clone was detected many times. Its antigen is still unknown.

Sequenced input: memory CD4+ T cells sorted from blood. The sample's subset: CD45RA-negative fraction. This clonotype originated in a young man in good health. This chain uses TRBV5-1 with TRBJ2-5; TRBD1 is a possible D gene (6 bases). The CDR3 nucleotides are TGCGCCAGCAGGGTCGGACAGCAAGAGACCCAGTACTTC. Translating it yields CASRVGQQETQYF.